A single sample is the source of the 29 T cell receptor beta chains below, sequenced in a study of a mutant IDH1 vaccine in newly diagnosed glioma. This sample's time point: baseline, week 1 (first vaccination visit). Documented treatment: pre-vaccination baseline after standard-of-care therapy. Clones were sequenced by immunoSEQ multiplex PCR, and TCRdb holds only the in-frame ones, with some missing. This sample carries over 15,000 clones, nearly 97% of them seen once, and the ten largest clones take roughly 4%. The sample in question was peripheral blood mononuclear cells (PBMCs), obtained from a glioma patient treated with radiotherapy, temozolomide or both. The receptor set was obtained from a woman aged 18-29 years with glioma. Some clones in this sample may be carry-over from other donors' samples.

The rearrangement uses TRBV4-2 and TRBJ1-3; D uncertain. CDR1 is LGHNA and CDR2 is YNFKEQ in the germline V gene. Trimming cost V 0 bases and J 0 bases, with 9 bases left between them. The CDR3 consists of 16 residues. CDR3 nucleotide sequence: TGTGCCAGCAGCCAAGATTTGGTCCACTCTGGAAACACCATATATTTT. Amino acids: CASSQDLVHSGNTIYF.

The chain joins TRBV27 to TRBJ2-5, with D perhaps TRBD2 (5 bases). V gave up 8 bases and J gave up 5 bases, with 6 bases separating them. The CDR3 has 10 residues. Germline V gene sequence: CDR1 MNHEY, CDR2 SMNVEV (reference sequence). The CDR3 protein is CASRGETQYF. The CDR3 nucleotides read TGTGCCAGCCGGGGTGAGACCCAGTACTTC.

The rearrangement joins TRBV2 to TRBJ2-4; D might be TRBD1 or TRBD2, each matching 6 bases. V lost 6 bases, J lost 8 bases, and 17 bases lay in between. Per the germline V gene, CDR1 is SNHLY and CDR2 is FYNNEI. CDR3 length: 14 amino acids. CDR3 sequence (DNA): TGTGCCAGCAGGCGGGACACCCAAAGGGACATTCAGTACTTC. As protein: CASRRDTQRDIQYF.

This clone was detected only once. The chain has TRBV7-2 and TRBJ1-5; possible D gene TRBD1, 5 bases. Trimming removed 2 bases at V and 7 bases at J, with 18 bases between. The germline CDR1 and CDR2 sequences are SGHTA and FQGNSA. This CDR3 comprises 16 residues. CDR3 region: CASSLWGGVKHQPQHF. DNA of the CDR3: TGTGCCAGCAGCTTATGGGGGGGGGTGAAACACCAGCCCCAGCATTTT.

The CDR3 loop reads CASSARTSGIGEQFF. CDR3 DNA sequence: TGTGCCAGTAGTGCTCGGACTAGCGGGATAGGGGAGCAGTTCTTC. The chain uses TRBV19 and TRBJ2-1; 12 bases align to TRBD2. Trimming at V came to 5 bases and at J to 10 bases, leaving 9 bases not matched to a gene. The CDR3 covers 15 residues. Germline CDR1 reads LNHDA; CDR2 reads SQIVND (reference sequence). Full variable domain (outside the CDR3, taken from reference TRBV19 and TRBJ2-1): DGGITQSPKYLFRKEGQNVTLSCEQNLNHDAMYWYRQDPGQGLRLIYYSQIVNDFQKGDIAEGYSVSREKKESFPLTVTSAQKNPTAFYLCASSARTSGIGEQFFGPGTRLTVL.

The V gene is TRBV7-8, the J gene TRBJ2-7, with TRBD1 matching over 8 bases. Germline V gene sequence: CDR1 SGHVS, CDR2 FQNEAQ. This CDR3 comprises 15 residues. Losses at the gene ends were 1 base for V and 4 bases for J; bases not matched to a gene: 6. The CDR3 region has the DNA TGTGCCAGCAGCTTAGAGGAGACAGGGGATTACGAGCAGTACTTC. Amino acid sequence: CASSLEETGDYEQYF.

V usage is TRBV7-6 and J usage is TRBJ2-1, with D perhaps given as TRBD1 or TRBD2 (6 bases each). V shed 1 base and J shed 4 bases, with 17 bases lying between them. The germline gives CDR1 SGHVS, CDR2 FNYEAQ. The CDR3 has 17 amino acids. The CDR3 DNA reads as TGTGCCAGCAGCTTAGAGGGGGGTAGAGACAGGTACAATGAGCAGTTCTTC. It yields the protein CASSLEGGRDRYNEQFF.

This clone was detected only once. CDR3 sequence: CASSLNYEQYF. In nucleotides, the CDR3 is TGTGCCAGCAGCTTAAACTACGAGCAGTACTTC. The genes are TRBV11-3 and TRBJ2-5; D is ambiguous. The J call may be mistaken, given a closer DNA end match to TRBJ2-7. Germline CDR1 SGHNT, CDR2 YENEEA. The CDR3 is made up of 11 amino acids.

V usage is TRBV6-6 and J usage is TRBJ2-7; D gene uncertain. This CDR3 has 11 amino acids. Trimming took off 5 bases at V and 2 bases at J, with 4 bases between the two ends. Per germline, CDR1 MNHNY and CDR2 SVGAGI (reference sequence). The CDR3, as DNA: TGTGCCAGCAGTCTTACCTACGAGCAGTACTTC. Residues: CASSLTYEQYF.

This CDR3 is CASSKGAQGNNSNQPQHF. The CDR3 nucleotides read TGTGCCAGCAGCAAAGGGGCCCAGGGGAACAATAGCAATCAGCCCCAGCATTTT. This rearrangement joins TRBV21-1 to TRBJ1-5; the tabulated D call, TRBD1, remains unverified against the DNA. TRBV21-1 is labeled a pseudogene. The CDR3 runs 18 residues.

CDR3 DNA: TGTGCCAGCAGTTACGTAGACTTAACTGAAAAACTGTTTTTT. It encodes CASSYVDLTEKLFF. The chain carries TRBV6-6 and TRBJ1-4; D gene unclear. The CDR3 consists of 14 residues. V dropped 2 bases and J dropped 7 bases, with 11 bases sitting between them. CDR1 is MNHNY and CDR2 is SVGAGI in the germline V gene (reference sequence).

The chain carries TRBV7-2 and TRBJ2-2; D unclear. CDR1 and CDR2 (germline): SGHTA, FQGNSA. This CDR3 comprises 16 residues. V dropped 3 bases and J dropped 3 bases, with 14 bases sitting between them. The CDR3 sequence: CASSFLGGYYTGELFF. The CDR3 coding sequence is TGTGCCAGCAGCTTTCTCGGTGGTTATTACACCGGGGAGCTGTTTTTT.

V and J are TRBV20-1 and TRBJ2-7; 9 bases are a match to TRBD2. CDR3 length: 11 amino acids. In germline, CDR1 is DFQATT, CDR2 SNEGSKA (reference sequence). J was trimmed by 3 bases and V by 8 bases; bases with no gene match: 2. The CDR3 protein is CSCGGDYEQYF. The CDR3 DNA reads as TGCAGTTGCGGGGGGGACTACGAGCAGTACTTC.

The V gene is TRBV6-1, the J gene TRBJ2-2; 12 bases are shared with TRBD1. Germline V gene sequence: CDR1 MNHNS, CDR2 SASEGT. Losses at the gene ends were 6 bases for V and 6 bases for J; bases not matched to a gene: 2. The length of the CDR3 is 14 residues. In DNA form, the CDR3 reads TGTGCCAGCAGGGGACAGGGGGCTTCCGGGGAGCTGTTTTTT. Its translation: CASRGQGASGELFF.

This chain connects TRBV5-1 to TRBJ2-7; 7 bases are shared with TRBD1. The V gene end was trimmed by 3 bases and the J gene end by 2 bases; junction bases not matched to a gene: 11. The CDR3 consists of 16 residues. In germline, CDR1 is SGHRS, CDR2 YFSETQ. CDR3 loop: CASSSWTGTQPYEQYF. In DNA, the CDR3 is TGCGCCAGCAGCTCCTGGACAGGAACCCAACCCTACGAGCAGTACTTC.

V and J are TRBV18 and TRBJ1-2, with D possibly being TRBD1 (5 bases). Germline CDR1 reads KGHSH; CDR2 reads LQKENI. V was cut by 3 bases and J by 5 bases, with 16 bases left in between. The CDR3 has 15 amino acids. The CDR3 protein is CASSPLSGLEYGYTF. In DNA, the CDR3 is TGTGCCAGCTCACCTCTATCGGGGCTTGAATATGGCTACACCTTC.

V and J are TRBV15 and TRBJ1-3, with D tentatively TRBD1 (5 bases). Germline V gene lookup returns CDR1 LNHNV and CDR2 YYDKDF (reference sequence). The CDR3 sequence is 15 residues long. V gave up 1 base and J gave up 3 bases, with 10 bases separating them. The CDR3 here is CATSRGGDLGNTIYF. CDR3 nucleotides: TGTGCCACCAGCAGAGGAGGGGACCTTGGAAACACCATATATTTT.

The gene calls are TRBV2 and TRBJ1-2, with D tentatively TRBD1 (5 bases). The CDR3 sequence is 15 residues long. V was pared by 5 bases and J by 0 bases, with 13 bases between. In germline, CDR1 is SNHLY, CDR2 FYNNEI. The CDR3 DNA reads as TGTGCCAGCAGTAAAGGGGCACCTGCTAACTATGGCTACACCTTC. This encodes CASSKGAPANYGYTF.

J is TRBJ2-5 and V is TRBV7-9; a weak D match, TRBD1 (5 bases). Trimming pared 2 bases from V and 4 bases from J, leaving 11 bases between. CDR3 length: 14 amino acids. Germline V gene data show CDR1 as SEHNR and CDR2 as FQNEAQ (reference sequence). CDR3 residues: CASSLLAGPETQYF. The CDR3 bases are TGTGCCAGCAGCTTACTGGCAGGGCCAGAGACCCAGTACTTC.

This chain links TRBV7-8 with TRBJ2-3; no clear D gene. Germline CDR1 SGHVS, CDR2 FQNEAQ. The V gene lost 1 base and the J gene lost 1 base, with 3 bases spanning the gap. This CDR3 has 13 amino acids. The CDR3 is CASSLGGTDTQYF. DNA of the CDR3: TGTGCCAGCAGCTTAGGTGGCACAGATACGCAGTATTTT. The full variable domain, its missing parts supplied by reference TRBV7-8 and TRBJ2-3, is GAGVSQSPRYKVAKRGQDVALRCDPISGHVSLFWYQQALGQGPEFLTYFQNEAQLDKSGLPSDRFFAERPEGSVSTLKIQRTQQEDSAVYLCASSLGGTDTQYFGPGTRLTVL.

This clone has a handful of counts. The chain combines TRBV30 with TRBJ2-7; no definite D call. CDR1 and CDR2 from the germline V gene are GTSNPN and SVGIG (reference sequence). The V end was cut by 2 bases, the J end by 3 bases, with 11 bases between. This CDR3 is built from 13 residues. The CDR3 loop reads CAWSLGLYYEQYF. In nucleotides, the CDR3 is TGTGCCTGGAGTTTGGGTCTCTACTACGAGCAGTACTTC.

The J gene is TRBJ2-5, the V gene TRBV7-3, with D maybe TRBD2 (6 bases). Germline V gene lookup returns CDR1 SGHTA and CDR2 FQGTGA. The ends were cut back, 5 bases at V and 4 bases at J, with 14 bases in the middle. The CDR3 covers 14 residues. The CDR3 loop is CASSLTRESETQYF. The DNA of the CDR3 is TGTGCCAGCAGCCTCACCCGGGAGTCAGAGACCCAGTACTTC.

V gene TRBV5-4 combines with J gene TRBJ1-4, with 9 bases that match TRBD1. V lost 3 bases, J lost 7 bases, and 7 bases stayed unmatched. Per germline, CDR1 SGHNT and CDR2 YYREEE (reference sequence). CDR3 length: 15 amino acids. The CDR3 region has the DNA TGTGCCAGCAGCTACAAGGACAGGGGAAGTGAAAAACTGTTTTTT. Translated, it gives CASSYKDRGSEKLFF.

The chain joins TRBV28 to TRBJ1-1; no reliable D call. There are 13 residues in the CDR3. CDR1 is MDHEN and CDR2 is SYDVKM in the germline V gene. V lost 3 bases and J 3 bases, leaving 8 bases between the germline ends. The CDR3 loop reads CASSFGADTEAFF. The CDR3 DNA follows: TGTGCCAGCAGTTTTGGTGCGGACACTGAAGCTTTCTTT.

The V and J genes are TRBV4-2 and TRBJ1-2; D call uncertain. Germline V lookup: CDR1 LGHNA, CDR2 YNFKEQ. The CDR3 length is 14 residues. The germline V and J ends were trimmed by 1 base and 2 bases, with 8 bases remaining between them. Here the CDR3 reads CASSQGTENYGYTF. CDR3 coding DNA: TGTGCCAGCAGCCAAGGCACGGAGAACTATGGCTACACCTTC.

The chain combines TRBV28 with TRBJ2-4, with D perhaps matching TRBD1 (5 bases). The CDR3 sequence is 12 residues long. Trimming stripped 5 bases from V and 10 bases from J, with 12 bases between. Germline assignment: CDR1 MDHEN and CDR2 SYDVKM. CDR3: CASSQGGTIQYF. The CDR3 DNA is TGTGCCAGCAGTCAGGGCGGAACTATTCAGTACTTC.

The V and J genes are TRBV28 and TRBJ2-7; 8 bases map to TRBD1. The germline gives CDR1 MDHEN, CDR2 SYDVKM. This CDR3 has 16 residues. The V gene end was trimmed by 3 bases and the J gene end by 3 bases; junction bases not matched to a gene: 10. CDR3 sequence: CASSFHRTGLHYEQYF. Written as DNA, the CDR3 is TGTGCCAGCAGTTTTCACCGGACAGGGCTCCACTACGAGCAGTACTTC.

The chain recombines TRBV7-2 with TRBJ1-5, with a possible D match to TRBD1 (6 bases). Germline loops: CDR1 SGHTA, CDR2 FQGNSA. Between the trimmed V and J ends, which lost 2 bases and 3 bases, there was a span of 11 bases. This CDR3 is 15 amino acids long. Here the CDR3 DNA reads TGTGCCAGCAGCTTACAGGGGAGGAACAATCAGCCCCAGCATTTT. Its protein is CASSLQGRNNQPQHF.

The chain joins TRBV19 to TRBJ2-2; 8 nucleotides align to TRBD1. This CDR3 has 15 amino acids. Trimming cost V 6 bases and J 5 bases; bases outside gene matches: 8. Germline assignment: CDR1 LNHDA and CDR2 SQIVND (reference sequence). The CDR3 sequence: CASRPPGQETGELFF. CDR3 nucleotide sequence: TGTGCCAGTAGGCCGCCGGGACAGGAAACCGGGGAGCTGTTTTTT.